These 12 T cell receptor beta chains were sequenced from one sample in a study of blood T cell repertoires in COVID-19 (TCRdb year 2020). The library was prepared using the immunoSEQ multiplex PCR assay. This immuneACCESS table, as held by TCRdb, lists in-frame sequences with V and J called but not all clones. Of the missing ones, under half trace to an unresolved V gene in checked studies; the others have no known cause. A total of over 250,000 clones appear in this sample, less than 90% of them only once. Less than 3% of the sample rests with the top ten. The sequenced sample was PBMCs or T cells enriched from blood (not recorded which). These receptors were obtained from a woman between 50 and 59 years old who had recovered from COVID-19.

This clone has only one observation. The gene calls are TRBV6-5 and TRBJ2-4; D gene ambiguous. V lost 7 bases, J lost 4 bases, and 11 bases lay in between. The CDR3 has 13 amino acids. Germline V gene data show CDR1 as MNHEY and CDR2 as SVGAGI. CDR3 sequence (DNA): TGTGCCAGCATGCCTCCCGAGAAAAACATTCAGTACTTC. Encoded protein: CASMPPEKNIQYF.

The rearrangement uses TRBV2 and TRBJ2-2; 9 bases line up with TRBD1. V lost 7 bases to trimming and J lost 4 bases; unmatched junction nucleotides: 7. The CDR3 spans 15 residues. Per germline, CDR1 SNHLY and CDR2 FYNNEI. The CDR3 sequence is CASNPGTGSTGELFF. DNA of the CDR3: TGTGCCAGCAACCCCGGGACAGGGTCCACCGGGGAGCTGTTTTTT.

The chain uses TRBV28 and TRBJ1-5; 8 nucleotides align to TRBD1. CDR1 MDHEN and CDR2 SYDVKM come from the germline V gene. V was clipped by 6 bases and J by 2 bases; unmatched bases: 6. The CDR3 has 15 residues. Written as DNA, the CDR3 is TGTGCCAGCAGAGATTACAGGGGGGGCAATCAGCCCCAGCATTTT. It codes for CASRDYRGGNQPQHF.

The rearrangement uses TRBV4-3 and TRBJ1-2; D may be TRBD1 (5 bases). CDR3 length: 13 residues. Per the germline V gene, CDR1 is LGHNA and CDR2 is YSLEER. The V end was cut by 4 bases, the J end by 4 bases, with 10 bases between. The CDR3 nucleotides are TGCGCCAGCAGCCCGGGGGTGGGCTATGGCTACACCTTC. It specifies CASSPGVGYGYTF.

The chain employs TRBV5-4 and TRBJ1-4, with D possibly TRBD1 on 5 matching bases. CDR1 and CDR2 (germline): SGHNT, YYREEE (reference sequence). The CDR3 runs to 15 residues. V lost 0 bases and J lost 4, with 10 bases in between. CDR3 amino acids: CASSLGGADNEKLFF. The CDR3 DNA reads TGTGCCAGCAGCTTGGGGGGCGCGGATAATGAAAAACTGTTTTTT.

The chain uses TRBV30 and TRBJ1-2, with 8 bases fitting TRBD1. With V trimmed by 1 base and J by 6 bases, 7 bases remained unmatched. CDR3 length equals 14 residues. In germline, CDR1 is GTSNPN, CDR2 SVGIG (reference sequence). The CDR3 reads CAWSEFQGAHGYTF. DNA of the CDR3: TGTGCCTGGAGTGAGTTCCAGGGGGCCCATGGCTACACCTTC. The variable domain in full, completed from reference TRBV30 and TRBJ1-2, reads SQTIHQWPATLVQPVGSPLSLECTVEGTSNPNLYWYRQAAGRGLQLLFYSVGIGQISSEVPQNLSASRPQDRQFILSSKKLLLSDSGFYLCAWSEFQGAHGYTFGSGTRLTVV.

The table lists this clone with a few counts. This chain joins TRBV4-2 and TRBJ2-2, with D perhaps matching TRBD2 (5 bases). V was shortened by 2 bases and J by 5 bases, with 12 bases between the two germline ends. This CDR3 has 15 amino acids. CDR1 and CDR2 (germline): LGHNA, YNFKEQ. CDR3 nucleotide sequence: TGTGCCAGCAGCCAACCTACTAGTTTGACCGGGGAGCTGTTTTTT. Its protein is CASSQPTSLTGELFF.

V is TRBV24-1 and J is TRBJ2-1; 12 nucleotides agree with TRBD2. The CDR3 sequence is 15 residues long. The junction had 8 bases not matched to a gene; V was cut back by 7 bases and J by 8 bases. The germline gives CDR1 KGHDR, CDR2 SFDVKD. The CDR3 coding sequence is TGTGCCACCAGCCAACTAGCGGGAGGTTTCTATGAGCAGTTCTTC. Amino acids: CATSQLAGGFYEQFF.

V usage is TRBV6-5 and J usage is TRBJ1-3; D gene uncertain. This CDR3 region has 11 residues. CDR1 is MNHEY, CDR2 SVGAGI, per germline. Trimming pared 6 bases from V and 4 bases from J, leaving 4 bases between. CDR3 in DNA: TGTGCCAGCAGGAGCGGAAACACCATATATTTT. Amino acid sequence: CASRSGNTIYF.

This clone appeared once. The rearrangement uses TRBV28 and TRBJ1-6; 7 bases map to TRBD1. The V segment lost 1 base and the J segment 3 bases; nucleotides outside the gene matches: 6. The CDR3 consists of 17 residues. The germline CDR1 and CDR2 sequences are MDHEN and SYDVKM. As DNA, the CDR3 is TGTGCCAGCAGTTTATTGAGACAGGGTCTCTATAATTCACCCCTCCACTTT. It codes for CASSLLRQGLYNSPLHF.

This clone has a single count. The J gene is TRBJ1-2, the V gene TRBV28, with TRBD1 as a possible D gene (6 bases). The CDR3 loop spans 13 amino acids. Germline loops: CDR1 MDHEN, CDR2 SYDVKM. V dropped 7 bases and J dropped 5 bases, with 14 bases sitting between them. This CDR3 reads CASMEGGVYGYTF. In nucleotides, the CDR3 is TGTGCCAGCATGGAGGGGGGGGTTTATGGCTACACCTTC.

The chain is built from TRBV2 and TRBJ2-3; 11 bases map to TRBD2. With V trimmed by 6 bases and J by 6 bases, 2 bases remained unmatched. CDR1 and CDR2 (germline): SNHLY, FYNNEI. The CDR3 length is 13 residues. This CDR3 reads CASSLAGGDTQYF. The CDR3 bases are TGTGCCAGCAGCTTAGCGGGAGGGGATACGCAGTATTTT.